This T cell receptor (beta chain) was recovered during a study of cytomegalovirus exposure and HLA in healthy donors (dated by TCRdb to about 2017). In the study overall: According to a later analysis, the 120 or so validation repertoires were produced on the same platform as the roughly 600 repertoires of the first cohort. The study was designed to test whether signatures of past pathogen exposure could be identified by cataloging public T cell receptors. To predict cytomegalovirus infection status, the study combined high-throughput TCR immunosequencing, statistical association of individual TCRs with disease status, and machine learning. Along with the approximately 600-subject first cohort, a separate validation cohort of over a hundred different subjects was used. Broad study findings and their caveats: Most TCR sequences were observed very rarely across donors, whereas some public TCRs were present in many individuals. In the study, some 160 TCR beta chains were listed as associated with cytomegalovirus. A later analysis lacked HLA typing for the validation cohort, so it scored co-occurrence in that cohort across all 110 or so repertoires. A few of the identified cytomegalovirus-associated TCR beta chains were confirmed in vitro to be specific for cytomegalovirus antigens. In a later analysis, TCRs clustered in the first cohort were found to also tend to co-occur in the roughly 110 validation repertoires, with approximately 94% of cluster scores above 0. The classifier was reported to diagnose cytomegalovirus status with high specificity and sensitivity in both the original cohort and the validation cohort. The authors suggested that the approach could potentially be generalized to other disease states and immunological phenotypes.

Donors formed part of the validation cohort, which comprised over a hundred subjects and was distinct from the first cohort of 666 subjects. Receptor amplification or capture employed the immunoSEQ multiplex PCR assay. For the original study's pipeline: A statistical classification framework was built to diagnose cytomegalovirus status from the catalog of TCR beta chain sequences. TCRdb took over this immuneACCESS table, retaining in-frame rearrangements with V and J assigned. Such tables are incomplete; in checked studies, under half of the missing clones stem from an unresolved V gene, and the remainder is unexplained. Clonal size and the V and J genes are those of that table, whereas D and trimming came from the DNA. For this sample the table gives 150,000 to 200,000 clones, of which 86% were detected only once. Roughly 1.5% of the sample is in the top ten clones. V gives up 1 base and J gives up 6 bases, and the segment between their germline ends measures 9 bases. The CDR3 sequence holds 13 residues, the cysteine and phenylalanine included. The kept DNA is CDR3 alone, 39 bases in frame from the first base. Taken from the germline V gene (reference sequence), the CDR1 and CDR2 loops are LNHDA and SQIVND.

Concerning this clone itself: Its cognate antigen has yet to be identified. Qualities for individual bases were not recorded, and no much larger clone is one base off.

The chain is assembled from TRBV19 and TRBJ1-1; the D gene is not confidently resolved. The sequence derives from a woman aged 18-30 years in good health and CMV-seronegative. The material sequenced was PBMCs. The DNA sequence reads TGTGCCAGTAGTATAGCTCGGGGAGCTGAAGCTTTCTTT. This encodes CASSIARGAEAFF.